A single TCR beta chain is shown here with its context. Its antigen is still unknown. A multiplex PCR was run with 60 Vbeta primers and 13 Jbeta primers. The table came from immunoSEQ multiplex PCR; TCRdb's copy has only in-frame clones and leaves some out. The table lists about 140,000 clones, around 80% of them singletons. This sample is drawn from a study of cytomegalovirus exposure and HLA in healthy donors. Findings of the study overall: The study recorded 150 to 200 TCR beta chains that were cytomegalovirus-associated.

The CDR3 extends over 15 amino acids. Unmatched junction bases numbered 6, after V lost 5 bases and J lost 5 bases. The germline gives CDR1 LNHDA, CDR2 SQIVND (reference sequence). This TCR was sampled from a man between 18 and 29 years old in good health and CMV-seropositive. This chain uses TRBV19 with TRBJ1-2, with 12 bases lining up with TRBD1. The sequenced sample was PBMCs. CDR3 region: CASSAGTGGAYGYTF. The CDR3 DNA follows: TGTGCCAGTAGTGCCGGGACAGGGGGCGCTTATGGCTACACCTTC.